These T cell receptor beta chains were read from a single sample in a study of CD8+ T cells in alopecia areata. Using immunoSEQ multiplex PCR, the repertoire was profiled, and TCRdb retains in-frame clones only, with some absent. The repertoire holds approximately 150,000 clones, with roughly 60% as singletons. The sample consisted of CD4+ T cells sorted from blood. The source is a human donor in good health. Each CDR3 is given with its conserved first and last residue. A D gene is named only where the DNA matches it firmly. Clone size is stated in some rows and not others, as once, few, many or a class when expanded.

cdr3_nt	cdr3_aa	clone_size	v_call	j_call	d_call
TGTGCCATCAAGGGAGGATTGAGGGAGGGCCCGTACGAGCAGTACTTC	CAIKGGLREGPYEQYF	.	TRBV10-3	TRBJ2-7	TRBD2
TGTGCCAGCAGCTCGGGCCTTGGAAACACCATATATTTT	CASSSGLGNTIYF	.	TRBV27	TRBJ1-3	.
TGCAGCGTTCTTTCCGGCAACACTGAAGCTTTCTTT	CSVLSGNTEAFF	few	TRBV29-1	TRBJ1-1	.
TGCAGCGTCCTCGGCTACACAGATACGCAGTATTTT	CSVLGYTDTQYF	.	TRBV29-1	TRBJ2-3	.
TGTGCCAGTAGTATCCTATCGGCCGGTGAGCAGTTCTTC	CASSILSAGEQFF	few	TRBV19	TRBJ2-1	.
TGCAGCGCCAGGGACAGGGAAGAAGCTTTCTTT	CSARDREEAFF	.	TRBV29-1	TRBJ1-1	TRBD1
TGTGCCAGCTCACCATCTAGCGGGATAGCCAAAAACATTCAGTACTTC	CASSPSSGIAKNIQYF	.	TRBV18	TRBJ2-4	TRBD2
TGCAGCGTTGAGGCGGGTAGGGGAGGCTACACCTTC	CSVEAGRGGYTF	.	TRBV29-1	TRBJ1-2	.
TGTGCCAGCAGCGTGGAGTACCCCAATCAGCCCCAGCATTTT	CASSVEYPNQPQHF	.	TRBV6-1	TRBJ1-5	.
TGTGCCAGCAGCTTAACGCGCGCAGTAGAGACCCAGTACTTC	CASSLTRAVETQYF	.	TRBV7-9	TRBJ2-5	.
TGTGCCAGCTCCCTGACAGGGAAAAACGAGCAGTACTTC	CASSLTGKNEQYF	.	TRBV18	TRBJ2-7	TRBD1
TGCGCCAGCAGCTTAGGATCAAGGGGGGTTTACACTGAAGCTTTCTTT	CASSLGSRGVYTEAFF	.	TRBV5-1	TRBJ1-1	.
TGTGCCTGGAGCGTCCAGGGGGCCATTAATGAAAAACTGTTTTTT	CAWSVQGAINEKLFF	once	TRBV30	TRBJ1-4	TRBD1
TGCGCCAGCAGTCGGACAGGGGGCCCTGAAGAGACCCAGTACTTC	CASSRTGGPEETQYF	.	TRBV5-1	TRBJ2-5	TRBD1
TGCGCCAGCAGCTCAAGAGGAGCAACTAATGAAAAACTGTTTTTT	CASSSRGATNEKLFF	.	TRBV5-1	TRBJ1-4	.
TGTGCCAGCAGCCCCGGGGGTAGCGGGAAAGAGACCCAGTACTTC	CASSPGGSGKETQYF	few	TRBV7-2	TRBJ2-5	TRBD2
TGTGCCAGCAGCCCTTCTAGCGGGGGATTTAATGAGCAGTTCTTC	CASSPSSGGFNEQFF	.	TRBV6-6	TRBJ2-1	TRBD2
TGCGCCAGCAGCTTGGATAGCGGGTCGAACACCGGGGAGCTGTTTTTT	CASSLDSGSNTGELFF	.	TRBV5-1	TRBJ2-2	TRBD2